This record covers a single TCR beta chain. Participants reported their clinical history, and cohort assignment relied on those reports. Germline V CDR1 and CDR2: SGHDT, YYEEEE. CDR3 length: 17 amino acids. V lost 0 bases and J lost 3, with 18 bases in between. This entry comes from a study of blood T cell repertoires in COVID-19. Across the whole study: COVID-19 samples from acute and convalescent phases originated in the United States, Italy and Spain.

Source study methods: It was from reference gene primer amplification that nucleated cell counts were estimated. Profiled with immunoSEQ multiplex PCR; TCRdb holds only in-frame clones, not every one. V, J and clone size are taken as reported in that table, and D and trimming were inferred from the DNA itself. The table has around 330,000 clones, 90% seen once. V usage is TRBV5-6 and J usage is TRBJ1-2; D is perhaps TRBD1 (5 bases). Sequenced: PBMCs or T cells enriched from blood (not recorded which). This TCR came from a man aged 60 to 69 who had recovered from COVID-19. As DNA, the CDR3 is TGTGCCAGCAGCTTGGACTCTGGGGCAGGGCTGTACTATGGCTACACCTTC. It codes for CASSLDSGAGLYYGYTF. Supplemented by reference TRBV5-6 and TRBJ1-2, the full variable domain reads DAGVTQSPTHLIKTRGQQVTLRCSPKSGHDTVSWYQQALGQGPQFIFQYYEEEERQRGNFPDRFSGHQFPNYSSELNVNALLLGDSALYLCASSLDSGAGLYYGYTFGSGTRLTVV.